A selection of T cell receptor beta chains follows, all from one sample in a study of T cells in Graves' hyperthyroidism and ophthalmopathy. TCRdb redid the calling of the multiplex PCR reads with MiXCR, one entry per CDR3 protein. The sample carries around 700,000 distinct CDR3 sequences, 18% recorded once. The specimen was blood. All receptors come from a woman in her forties or fifties with Graves' hyperthyroidism that later progressed to Graves' ophthalmopathy. Each CDR3 is given with its conserved first and last residue. Each record gives: V gene, CDR3 length, clone size, D gene, J gene, CDR3 DNA, CDR3 protein. A D gene is named only where the DNA matches it firmly. Clone size appears in some rows only: once, few, many, or a class for an expanded clone.

v_call: TRBV5-1; cdr3_length: 14; clone_size: many; d_call: NA; j_call: TRBJ1-1; cdr3_nt: TGCGCCAGCAGCTTGTACGACATGAACACTGAAGCTTTCTTT; cdr3_aa: CASSLYDMNTEAFF
v_call: TRBV9; cdr3_length: 15; clone_size: NA; d_call: NA; j_call: TRBJ1-2; cdr3_nt: TGTGCCAGCAGCGTAGCTGTCGGCGGGAACTATGGCTACACCTTC; cdr3_aa: CASSVAVGGNYGYTF
v_call: TRBV7-2; cdr3_length: 15; clone_size: NA; d_call: TRBD2; j_call: TRBJ2-1; cdr3_nt: TGTGCCAGCAGCGAAGCGAGACTAGCGGGCAAGACGCAGTTCTTC; cdr3_aa: CASSEARLAGKTQFF
v_call: TRBV3-1; cdr3_length: 14; clone_size: many; d_call: TRBD1; j_call: TRBJ2-3; cdr3_nt: TGTGCCAGCAGCCGCACCCGACAGGGGTATACGCAGTATTTT; cdr3_aa: CASSRTRQGYTQYF
v_call: TRBV20-1; cdr3_length: 12; clone_size: few; d_call: NA; j_call: TRBJ1-2; cdr3_nt: TGCAGTGCTAGGAGGTCCCGGGAAGGCTACACCTTC; cdr3_aa: CSARRSREGYTF
v_call: TRBV5-1; cdr3_length: 17; clone_size: NA; d_call: NA; j_call: TRBJ1-1; cdr3_nt: TGCGCCAGCAGCCAAGAGTCTAGGGGGGCCCTGAACACTGAAGCTTTCTTT; cdr3_aa: CASSQESRGALNTEAFF
v_call: TRBV15; cdr3_length: 16; clone_size: NA; d_call: TRBD2; j_call: TRBJ2-2; cdr3_nt: TGTGCCACCAGCAGAGAAGCGGGGGCAGGGACCGGGGAGCTGTTTTTT; cdr3_aa: CATSREAGAGTGELFF
v_call: TRBV19; cdr3_length: 13; clone_size: NA; d_call: NA; j_call: TRBJ1-2; cdr3_nt: TGTGCCAGTAGTCCCGGCGCATCCTATGGCTACACCTTC; cdr3_aa: CASSPGASYGYTF
v_call: TRBV7-9; cdr3_length: 15; clone_size: few; d_call: NA; j_call: TRBJ1-5; cdr3_nt: TGTGCCAGCAGCTTAGGAGGGCAGGGGTATCAGCCCCAGCATTTT; cdr3_aa: CASSLGGQGYQPQHF
v_call: TRBV12-3/TRBV12-4; cdr3_length: 14; clone_size: NA; d_call: TRBD1; j_call: TRBJ1-2; cdr3_nt: TGTGCCAGCAGTTTAGGGGACAGGGCTAGGGGCTACACCTTC; cdr3_aa: CASSLGDRARGYTF
v_call: TRBV10-3; cdr3_length: 15; clone_size: NA; d_call: TRBD2; j_call: TRBJ2-1; cdr3_nt: TGTGCCATCAGTGAAGATTATCGGCGGGGGGGCCCGCAGTTCTTC; cdr3_aa: CAISEDYRRGGPQFF
v_call: TRBV3-1; cdr3_length: 13; clone_size: NA; d_call: NA; j_call: TRBJ1-5; cdr3_nt: TGTGCCAGCAGCCAGGGGGGGGGAGAGCCCCAGCATTTT; cdr3_aa: CASSQGGGEPQHF
v_call: TRBV4-1; cdr3_length: 13; clone_size: NA; d_call: NA; j_call: TRBJ1-2; cdr3_nt: TGCGCCAGCAGCGGCCAGCAGATCTATGGCTACACCTTC; cdr3_aa: CASSGQQIYGYTF
v_call: TRBV7-9; cdr3_length: 16; clone_size: NA; d_call: NA; j_call: TRBJ2-3; cdr3_nt: TGTGCCAGCAGCTTAGCGCTCGTAGCGGAGACAGATACGCAGTATTTT; cdr3_aa: CASSLALVAETDTQYF
v_call: TRBV12-3/TRBV12-4; cdr3_length: 12; clone_size: many; d_call: NA; j_call: TRBJ2-5; cdr3_nt: TGTGCCAGCACCCGTAACCAAGAGACCCAGTACTTC; cdr3_aa: CASTRNQETQYF
v_call: TRBV3-1; cdr3_length: 13; clone_size: many; d_call: NA; j_call: TRBJ1-1; cdr3_nt: TGTGCCAGCACGAGGAGGTTGAACACTGAAGCTTTCTTT; cdr3_aa: CASTRRLNTEAFF
v_call: TRBV6-2/TRBV6-3; cdr3_length: 15; clone_size: few; d_call: NA; j_call: TRBJ1-4; cdr3_nt: TGTGCCAGCAGTTTGGAAAAAGCAACTAATGAAAAACTGTTTTTT; cdr3_aa: CASSLEKATNEKLFF
v_call: TRBV20-1; cdr3_length: 15; clone_size: many; d_call: TRBD2; j_call: TRBJ2-7; cdr3_nt: TGCAGTGCTAGAGAACCAGCGGGGGGCCTCTACGAGCAGTACTTC; cdr3_aa: CSAREPAGGLYEQYF
v_call: TRBV5-1; cdr3_length: 15; clone_size: many; d_call: TRBD1; j_call: TRBJ1-6; cdr3_nt: TGCGCCAGCAGCCCAACGACAGGGCTAGGCTCACCCCTCCACTTT; cdr3_aa: CASSPTTGLGSPLHF
v_call: TRBV27; cdr3_length: 15; clone_size: NA; d_call: NA; j_call: TRBJ2-2; cdr3_nt: TGTGCCAGCAGTTTATACAGGGACGGCACCGGGGAGCTGTTTTTT; cdr3_aa: CASSLYRDGTGELFF
v_call: TRBV12-3/TRBV12-4; cdr3_length: 15; clone_size: many; d_call: TRBD1; j_call: TRBJ1-1; cdr3_nt: TGTGCCAGCAGCCCCAGGGACAGGGGAATGGGTGAAGCTTTCTTT; cdr3_aa: CASSPRDRGMGEAFF
v_call: TRBV6-1; cdr3_length: 17; clone_size: few; d_call: TRBD1; j_call: TRBJ1-6; cdr3_nt: TGTGCCAGCAGCCCCGTCCCGGGACAGGGGTCAGGTTCACCCCTCCACTTT; cdr3_aa: CASSPVPGQGSGSPLHF
v_call: TRBV7-8; cdr3_length: 15; clone_size: many; d_call: TRBD2; j_call: TRBJ2-1; cdr3_nt: TGTGCCAGCAGCTTAGGGGCGGGGGACTCCAATGAGCAGTTCTTC; cdr3_aa: CASSLGAGDSNEQFF
v_call: TRBV7-9; cdr3_length: 18; clone_size: NA; d_call: TRBD1; j_call: TRBJ1-4; cdr3_nt: TGTGCCAGCAGCTTCGCCGGGACAGGGGGCTTATCTAATGAAAAACTGTTTTTT; cdr3_aa: CASSFAGTGGLSNEKLFF
v_call: TRBV14; cdr3_length: 14; clone_size: NA; d_call: TRBD1; j_call: TRBJ1-2; cdr3_nt: TGTGCCAGCAGCCCTGACAGGGGAATCAGCGACTACACCTTC; cdr3_aa: CASSPDRGISDYTF
v_call: TRBV6-8; cdr3_length: 14; clone_size: NA; d_call: NA; j_call: TRBJ2-5; cdr3_nt: TGTGCCAGCGATTCCCCGACAGGTCAAGAGACCCAGTACTTC; cdr3_aa: CASDSPTGQETQYF
v_call: TRBV7-9; cdr3_length: 14; clone_size: few; d_call: NA; j_call: TRBJ2-7; cdr3_nt: TGTGCCAGCAGCTTAGATATGGTGGTGGACGAGCAGTACTTC; cdr3_aa: CASSLDMVVDEQYF
v_call: TRBV7-9; cdr3_length: 12; clone_size: NA; d_call: NA; j_call: TRBJ1-6; cdr3_nt: TGTGCCAGCAGCCGGGAGAATTCACCCCTCCACTTT; cdr3_aa: CASSRENSPLHF
v_call: TRBV7-2; cdr3_length: 17; clone_size: NA; d_call: NA; j_call: TRBJ1-3; cdr3_nt: TGTGCCAGCAGCTTAGCCGGAGTGGGGGGCTCTGGAAACACCATATATTTT; cdr3_aa: CASSLAGVGGSGNTIYF
v_call: TRBV12-5; cdr3_length: 12; clone_size: NA; d_call: NA; j_call: TRBJ1-2; cdr3_nt: TGTGCTAGTGGTTTACCTGGATATGGCTACACCTTC; cdr3_aa: CASGLPGYGYTF
v_call: TRBV5-1; cdr3_length: 17; clone_size: many; d_call: TRBD2; j_call: TRBJ2-7; cdr3_nt: TGCGCCAGCAGCTTGACTAGCGGGGGGTCTAGCTCCTACGAGCAGTACTTC; cdr3_aa: CASSLTSGGSSSYEQYF
v_call: TRBV20-1; cdr3_length: 13; clone_size: few; d_call: NA; j_call: TRBJ1-2; cdr3_nt: TGCAGTGCTGGCGAAAGAGGTTACTATGGCTACACCTTC; cdr3_aa: CSAGERGYYGYTF
v_call: TRBV7-3; cdr3_length: 13; clone_size: few; d_call: TRBD1; j_call: TRBJ1-2; cdr3_nt: TGTGCCAGCAGCTTTCGCAGGGGGCTGGGCTACACCTTC; cdr3_aa: CASSFRRGLGYTF
v_call: TRBV7-3; cdr3_length: 17; clone_size: many; d_call: TRBD2; j_call: TRBJ2-3; cdr3_nt: TGTGCCAGCAGCTCGCGGGGGGGCGGTCTGAGCACAGATACGCAGTATTTT; cdr3_aa: CASSSRGGGLSTDTQYF
v_call: TRBV29-1; cdr3_length: 10; clone_size: NA; d_call: NA; j_call: TRBJ2-7; cdr3_nt: TGCAGCGTTGCGCAGCACGAGCAGTACTTC; cdr3_aa: CSVAQHEQYF
v_call: TRBV5-1; cdr3_length: 15; clone_size: NA; d_call: NA; j_call: TRBJ2-1; cdr3_nt: TGCGCCAGCAGCCTGGCGGCAGGGAACCACAATGAGCAGTTCTTC; cdr3_aa: CASSLAAGNHNEQFF
v_call: TRBV7-2; cdr3_length: 14; clone_size: many; d_call: NA; j_call: TRBJ2-3; cdr3_nt: TGTGCCAGCAGCTTCTTAGCGGACACAGATACGCAGTATTTT; cdr3_aa: CASSFLADTDTQYF
v_call: TRBV27; cdr3_length: 13; clone_size: many; d_call: NA; j_call: TRBJ1-2; cdr3_nt: TGTGCCAGCAGTTATCGGGGGGGAGATGGCTACACCTTC; cdr3_aa: CASSYRGGDGYTF
v_call: TRBV5-4; cdr3_length: 15; clone_size: NA; d_call: TRBD2; j_call: TRBJ2-1; cdr3_nt: TGTGCCAGCAGCTCCCTAGCGGGGGGGCTCGATGAGCAGTTCTTC; cdr3_aa: CASSSLAGGLDEQFF
v_call: TRBV19; cdr3_length: 15; clone_size: NA; d_call: TRBD1; j_call: TRBJ1-1; cdr3_nt: TGTGCCAGTAGTATCAGAGGGGGCCTGAGAACTGAAGCTTTCTTT; cdr3_aa: CASSIRGGLRTEAFF
v_call: TRBV19; cdr3_length: 13; clone_size: few; d_call: NA; j_call: TRBJ2-7; cdr3_nt: TGTGCCAGTAGTCTCGGACAGTCCTTCGAGCAGTACTTC; cdr3_aa: CASSLGQSFEQYF
v_call: TRBV5-5; cdr3_length: 13; clone_size: NA; d_call: TRBD1; j_call: TRBJ1-4; cdr3_nt: TGTGCCACCCAGACAGGGAATAATGAAAAACTGTTTTTT; cdr3_aa: CATQTGNNEKLFF
v_call: TRBV9; cdr3_length: 15; clone_size: few; d_call: NA; j_call: TRBJ1-6; cdr3_nt: TGTGCCAGCAGCCCGACTCAGGGAGTGGGGTCACCCCTCCACTTT; cdr3_aa: CASSPTQGVGSPLHF